One and the same sample provided the 19 T cell receptor beta chains below, sequenced in a study of blood T cell repertoires in COVID-19. The method was immunoSEQ multiplex PCR; TCRdb's version includes in-frame clones alone and lacks a portion of them. The sample contains 190,000 or so clones, approximately 88% of which appear only once. Sequencing was performed on peripheral blood. The receptor set was obtained from a woman in her 30s with acute or convalescent COVID-19.

This chain uses TRBV6-5 with TRBJ2-1; TRBD2 matches 13 bases. V gave up 10 bases and J gave up 10 bases; unmatched junction bases: 10. The CDR3 spans 14 residues. The V gene's germline CDR1 is MNHEY and CDR2 SVGAGI. In DNA form, the CDR3 reads TGTGCCACCAGCGGACTAGCGGGAGCGAGCGAGCAGTTCTTC. Its protein product is CATSGLAGASEQFF.

The gene calls are TRBV24-1 and TRBJ2-1; 7 positions match TRBD1. Per the germline V gene, CDR1 is KGHDR and CDR2 is SFDVKD. The CDR3 spans 17 residues. V lost 4 bases to trimming and J lost 4 bases; unmatched junction nucleotides: 12. The CDR3 sequence is CATSDPQGRTGYNEQFF. The CDR3 nucleotides are TGTGCCACCAGTGACCCACAGGGGCGTACAGGGTACAATGAGCAGTTCTTC.

This rearrangement joins TRBV6-5 to TRBJ2-2; TRBD1 is a possible D gene (5 bases). The germline CDR1 and CDR2 sequences are MNHEY and SVGAGI. This CDR3 spans 13 amino acids. Trimming took off 8 bases at V and 4 bases at J, with 11 bases between the two ends. The CDR3 sequence is CASETAFTGELFF. DNA of the CDR3: TGTGCCAGCGAGACAGCCTTCACCGGGGAGCTGTTTTTT.

V and J are TRBV6-5 and TRBJ2-5; weak D call: TRBD2 (6 bases). The CDR3 has 14 amino acids. The germline gives CDR1 MNHEY, CDR2 SVGAGI. The V gene lost 6 bases and the J gene lost 0 bases, with 11 bases spanning the gap. This CDR3 is CASSIGDYQETQYF. CDR3 nucleotide sequence: TGTGCCAGCAGCATTGGGGACTACCAAGAGACCCAGTACTTC.

The CDR3 DNA is TGTGCCAGCTCCCAACAGGCGAGCTATGGCTACACCTTC. Its translation is CASSQQASYGYTF. V is TRBV18 and J is TRBJ1-2; maybe TRBD1 (5 bases). The V end was cut by 6 bases, the J end by 4 bases, with 12 bases between. The CDR3 has 13 residues. CDR1 and CDR2 (germline): KGHSH, LQKENI. The complete variable domain, with remaining parts taken from reference TRBV18 and TRBJ1-2, reads NAGVMQNPRHLVRRRGQEARLRCSPMKGHSHVYWYRQLPEEGLKFMVYLQKENIIDESGMPKERFSAEFPKEGPSILRIQQVVRGDSAAYFCASSQQASYGYTFGSGTRLTVV.

CDR3 bases: TGTGCCAGCAGACAGGGTGGCGGGCGAACCTACGAGCAGTACTTC. It is translated as CASRQGGGRTYEQYF. This chain links TRBV6-5 with TRBJ2-7, with D possibly being TRBD1 (6 bases). Trimming cost V 6 bases and J 2 bases, with 17 bases left between them. There are 15 residues in the CDR3. The germline V gene encodes CDR1 MNHEY and CDR2 SVGAGI.

V gene TRBV12-5 combines with J gene TRBJ2-2; TRBD2 matches at 7 bases. The CDR3 contains 18 residues. J was trimmed by 0 bases and V by 5 bases; bases with no gene match: 12. Germline V gene sequence: CDR1 LGHNT, CDR2 FRNRAP. The CDR3 loop is CASGPPGRGTANTGELFF. CDR3 DNA sequence: TGTGCTAGTGGTCCCCCCGGGCGGGGGACGGCGAACACCGGGGAGCTGTTTTTT.

Of note for this clone: Other DNA variants within this sample encode the same CDR3. CDR3 sequence: CASSLRGANVLTF. In DNA form, the CDR3 reads TGTGCCAGCAGCCTGAGGGGGGCCAACGTCCTGACTTTC. This sequence joins TRBV28 and TRBJ2-6; D call uncertain. CDR3 length equals 13 residues. The germline V gene has CDR1 MDHEN and CDR2 SYDVKM. V was clipped by 6 bases and J by 4 bases, with 7 bases between them.

The chain employs TRBV29-1 and TRBJ1-2; 7 bases match TRBD1. The V and J ends lost 3 bases and 4 bases, in that order; junction bases with no gene match: 2. CDR3 length equals 12 residues. CDR1 SQVTM and CDR2 ANQGSEA come from the germline V gene. The chain's CDR3 is CSVETGSYGYTF. CDR3 nucleotide sequence: TGCAGCGTTGAGACAGGGAGCTATGGCTACACCTTC.

The chain combines TRBV5-1 with TRBJ1-1, with 7 bases identical to TRBD1. CDR1 and CDR2 (germline): SGHRS, YFSETQ. V lost 8 bases to trimming and J lost 3 bases; unmatched junction nucleotides: 13. The CDR3 totals 15 residues. CDR3: CASYGQGGPYTEAFF. The CDR3 nucleotides are TGCGCCAGTTACGGTCAGGGGGGCCCCTACACTGAAGCTTTCTTT. Looking up the rest from reference TRBV5-1 and TRBJ1-1 gives the full variable domain: KAGVTQTPRYLIKTRGQQVTLSCSPISGHRSVSWYQQTPGQGLQFLFEYFSETQRNKGNFPGRFSGRQFSNSRSEMNVSTLELGDSALYLCASYGQGGPYTEAFFGQGTRLTVV.

The chain carries TRBV2 and TRBJ2-1, with 8 bases lining up with TRBD1. This CDR3 has 15 amino acids. V was clipped by 11 bases and J by 7 bases; unmatched bases: 16. Germline CDR1 SNHLY, CDR2 FYNNEI. The CDR3 nucleotides read TGTGCCTCCCTCGGTCGGGACAGGTTGGTAAATGAGCAGTTCTTC. It codes for CASLGRDRLVNEQFF. Full variable domain (rest looked up from reference TRBV2 and TRBJ2-1): EPEVTQTPSHQVTQMGQEVILRCVPISNHLYFYWYRQILGQKVEFLVSFYNNEISEKSEIFDDQFSVERPDGSNFTLKIRSTKLEDSAMYFCASLGRDRLVNEQFFGPGTRLTVL.

This chain connects TRBV7-2 to TRBJ1-1, with D unclear. The germline CDR1 and CDR2 sequences are SGHTA and FQGNSA. The CDR3 has 13 residues. Trimming removed 2 bases from V and 7 bases from J, with 11 bases in between. The CDR3 loop reads CASSLFAVYEAFF. DNA for the CDR3: TGTGCCAGCAGCTTATTCGCAGTTTATGAAGCTTTCTTT.

The chain is built from TRBV11-1 and TRBJ2-7; D remains unclear. V gave up 1 base and J gave up 0 bases, with 10 bases separating them. This CDR3 is 15 amino acids long. Germline V lookup: CDR1 SGHAT, CDR2 FQDESV (reference sequence). In DNA, the CDR3 is TGTGCCAGCAGCTTAGAAGACAACTTCTCCTACGAGCAGTACTTC. Its translation: CASSLEDNFSYEQYF.

The rearrangement joins TRBV3-1 (or the pseudogene TRBV3-2) to TRBJ2-1; D is possibly TRBD2 (6 bases). The CDR3 runs 16 residues. Germline values: CDR1 LGHDT, CDR2 YNNKEL (reference sequence). V lost 0 bases and J 1 base, leaving 10 bases between the germline ends. The CDR3 loop is CASSQEPGVSYNEQFF. CDR3 sequence (DNA): TGTGCCAGCAGCCAAGAGCCGGGAGTATCCTACAATGAGCAGTTCTTC.

This clone was seen only a few times. This sequence joins TRBV18 and TRBJ2-2; no reliable D call. V was shortened by 11 bases and J by 3 bases, with 16 bases between the two germline ends. The CDR3 extends over 14 amino acids. Germline V gene sequence: CDR1 KGHSH, CDR2 LQKENI. The CDR3 DNA reads TGTGCCGCCAGCCCCCCTCGGGACACCGGGGAGCTGTTTTTT. Residues: CAASPPRDTGELFF. Complete variable domain (other parts from reference TRBV18 and TRBJ2-2): NAGVMQNPRHLVRRRGQEARLRCSPMKGHSHVYWYRQLPEEGLKFMVYLQKENIIDESGMPKERFSAEFPKEGPSILRIQQVVRGDSAAYFCAASPPRDTGELFFGEGSRLTVL.

This clone was recorded once. This rearrangement joins TRBV2 to TRBJ1-5, with D perhaps matching TRBD1 (5 bases). CDR3 length: 14 residues. Germline assignment: CDR1 SNHLY and CDR2 FYNNEI. V lost 8 bases, J lost 3 bases, and 14 bases lay in between. The DNA of the CDR3 is TGTGCCAGCTGTCGATCGACAGCCAATCAGCCCCAGCATTTT. This encodes CASCRSTANQPQHF.

J is TRBJ2-7 and V is TRBV5-1; D might be TRBD2 (5 bases). The CDR3 length is 15 residues. The V and J ends lost 0 bases and 7 bases respectively, with 17 bases between them. The V gene's germline CDR1 is SGHRS and CDR2 YFSETQ. CDR3 loop: CASSLVAGAVLEQYF. In DNA, the CDR3 is TGCGCCAGCAGCTTGGTTGCGGGCGCTGTCCTGGAGCAGTACTTC.

This clone was counted once. This chain uses TRBV28 with TRBJ1-1; 8 bases are shared with TRBD1. The CDR3 totals 14 residues. Germline CDR1 is MDHEN and CDR2 is SYDVKM. Losses at the gene ends were 6 bases for V and 5 bases for J; bases not matched to a gene: 8. The CDR3 sequence: CASSSGQGETEAFF. The CDR3 DNA reads TGTGCCAGCAGCTCCGGACAGGGAGAGACTGAAGCTTTCTTT.

The chain joins TRBV5-4 to TRBJ2-4; 7 bases match TRBD1. Per germline, CDR1 SGHNT and CDR2 YYREEE (reference sequence). J gave up 9 bases and V 3 bases, and 9 bases lay outside the gene matches. CDR3 length: 14 residues. The chain's CDR3 is CASSSGTDFSIQYF. CDR3 in DNA: TGTGCCAGCAGCTCCGGGACAGACTTTTCCATTCAGTACTTC.